This T cell receptor beta chain emerged from a study of neurological immune-mediated disorders. Regarding the study as a whole: TCR clonal expansion peaked in HTLV-1-associated myelopathy patients and was lowest in multiple sclerosis patients.

5'RACE generated cDNA with 10-nucleotide random UMIs. Over 160 million TCR-beta sequences from 15-18 subjects came out of each sequencing run. TCRdb re-called the 5' RACE reads through MiXCR, storing one row per CDR3 protein. Of 45,000 or so distinct CDR3 sequences detected, roughly 21% appear once; the ten largest clones hold about 4.7%. The time point: technical triplicate 3. Where libraries were unsorted, they were derived from 2 million PBMCs stored at -80 degrees C. This clonotype was seen at least ten times. Its antigen is currently unknown. Looked up from germline, CDR1 is DFQATT and CDR2 is SNEGSKA (reference sequence). CDR3 size: 17 residues. V was clipped by 0 bases and J by 9 bases; unmatched bases: 14.

Sequenced: PBMCs. This clonotype was sampled from a man between 60 and 70 years old with HTLV-1-associated myelopathy (HAM/TSP). The rearrangement uses TRBV20-1 and TRBJ2-1; 10 positions agree with TRBD2. The CDR3 nucleotides read TGCAGTGCTAGAGACCAAGCCCCCAGCGGGAGGGTCTTTGAGCAGTTCTTC. This gives the protein CSARDQAPSGRVFEQFF.